This record concerns one TCR beta chain sequence. The PCR used 60 Vbeta and 13 Jbeta primers. Data came from immunoSEQ multiplex PCR; TCRdb stores just in-frame clones and leaves some out. The data show roughly 190,000 clones, roughly 80% seen once. The data derive from a study of cytomegalovirus exposure and HLA in healthy donors. With 4 bases clipped from V and 8 bases from J, the junction kept 11 bases outside the gene matches. Germline CDR1 SGDLS, CDR2 YYNGEE. This CDR3 has 15 amino acids. This clonotype originated in a woman between 18 and 29 years old in good health and CMV-seronegative. The chain combines TRBV9 with TRBJ1-4; 7 bases fit TRBD1. The sample taken for sequencing was PBMCs. CDR3 sequence (DNA): TGTGCCAGCAGCCCCCTCCACAGGGGAGGAGAAAAACTGTTTTTT. Amino acids: CASSPLHRGGEKLFF.